These 18 T cell receptor beta chains came from one sample sequenced in a study of tumor and adjacent non-tumor tissue in lung cancer. RNA was extracted from bulk tissue without any cell sorting. The normal lung tissue was taken more than 3 cm from the tumor edge. The library came from three nested PCR rounds adapted from ARM-PCR protocols. A single record per CDR3 protein comes from TCRdb applying MiXCR to the multiplex PCR reads. The sample yields over 35,000 distinct CDR3 sequences, less than 65% seen once. Sequenced material: distant non-tumor lung tissue. The source is a man between 45 and 60 years old with non-small cell lung cancer.

This clonotype was counted only a few times. At one end, the junction sequence differs from germline, possibly due to a read error. The chain employs TRBV12-3 or TRBV12-4 and TRBJ2-5; the D gene is possibly TRBD1 (6 bases). CDR3 length equals 15 residues. The CDR3 here is CASSHRDTEEETRHF. Written as DNA, the CDR3 is TGTGCCAGCAGTCATCGGGACACCGAGGAAGAGACCCGGCACTTC.

On this clonotype itself: The junction differs from germline at one of its ends, possibly a read error. The chain has TRBV4-1 and TRBJ2-2, with a weak D call TRBD1 (6 bases). The CDR3 runs to 14 residues. Germline V gene data show CDR1 as MGHRA and CDR2 as YSYEKL. CDR3 coding DNA: TGCGTCAGCGGACAGCCAATAATTACCGGGGAGCCGTTTTTT. Residues: CVSGQPIITGEPFF.

This clonotype was counted a few times. A read error may explain this, as a much larger clone is one base away. The chain joins TRBV6-6 to TRBJ2-7, with D possibly matching TRBD2 (5 bases). Germline lookup yields CDR1 MNHNY and CDR2 SVGAGI (reference sequence). The CDR3 contains 13 residues. As DNA, the CDR3 is TGTGCCAGCAGTTACGGGCCTGACTACGGGCAGTACTTC. Translated, it gives CASSYGPDYGQYF.

About this clonotype itself: This may be a read error: a much more frequent sequence differs by one nucleotide. The V and J genes are TRBV30 and TRBJ2-1, with D perhaps TRBD1 (6 bases). CDR1 and CDR2 from the germline V gene are GTSNPN and SVGIG (reference sequence). The CDR3 has 12 residues. The CDR3 DNA is TGTACCTGGAACCAAATAGGGGGTGAGCAGTTCTTC. This gives the protein CTWNQIGGEQFF.

Turning to this clonotype: This may be a read error: a much more frequent sequence differs by one nucleotide. This chain connects TRBV28 to TRBJ2-5, with D tentatively TRBD1 (5 bases). The germline CDR1 and CDR2 sequences are MDHEN and SYDVKM. V dropped 5 bases and J dropped 7 bases, with 14 bases sitting between them. CDR3 length: 13 residues. CDR3 DNA: TGTGCCAGCAGTAGCAAGGGGCTTGGGACCCAGTACTTC. Its protein is CASSSKGLGTQYF.

Note on this clonotype: The junction shows a germline mismatch at one end, possibly a read error. The chain is built from TRBV12-3 or TRBV12-4 and TRBJ1-5; D is unresolved. The CDR3 is 13 amino acids. The CDR3 reads CVSSPSRNQPQHF. For the CDR3, the DNA is TGTGTCAGCAGTCCCAGTAGGAATCAGCCCCAGCATTTT.

The sample holds many counts of this clonotype. The rearrangement links TRBV20-1 to TRBJ2-1; D gene ambiguous. The CDR3 runs 15 residues. The V end lost 0 bases, the J end lost 9 bases, and 18 bases lay between the germline ends. Per germline, CDR1 DFQATT and CDR2 SNEGSKA (reference sequence). As DNA, the CDR3 is TGCAGTGCTAGAGACGGCAGACTTACGGGTGGTGAGCAGTTCTTC. This gives the protein CSARDGRLTGGEQFF.

This clonotype was recorded a few times. One junction end does not reproduce the germline sequence, and a read error may be involved. The chain recombines TRBV29-1 with TRBJ2-7, with D perhaps assigned TRBD1 or TRBD2 (5 bases each). The CDR3 length is 12 residues. The V gene's germline CDR1 is SQVTM and CDR2 ANQGSEA. The CDR3 is CSVEVQGYEQYF. CDR3 sequence (DNA): TGTAGCGTTGAAGTCCAGGGCTACGAGCAGTACTTC.

This clonotype was counted a few times. The chain has TRBV7-9 and TRBJ2-7; the match to TRBD1 covers 7 bases. This CDR3 has 14 residues. Germline V gives CDR1 SEHNR, CDR2 FQNEAQ (reference sequence). Here the CDR3 DNA reads TGTGTTAGCAGCTTAAAGACAGGGAACTACGAGCAGTACTTC. Translating gives CVSSLKTGNYEQYF.

Turning to this clonotype: Sequence at one end of the junction differs from germline and may be a read error. The rearrangement joins TRBV4-2 to TRBJ1-5; a possible D gene is TRBD1 (5 bases). Germline V CDR1 and CDR2: LGHNA, YNFKEQ. This CDR3 region has 16 residues. CDR3 amino acids: CASSQMGGVGNQLQHF. CDR3 bases: TGTGCCAGCAGCCAAATGGGAGGGGTCGGCAATCAGCTCCAGCATTTT.

As regards this clonotype: The junction does not match germline at one end; this may be a read error. The chain combines TRBV4-1 with TRBJ2-4; D possibly corresponds to TRBD1 (6 bases). The germline V gene has CDR1 MGHRA and CDR2 YSYEKL. CDR3 length: 14 residues. Here the CDR3 reads CASTQDPGANVQYF. The CDR3 DNA follows: TGCGCCAGCACCCAAGACCCAGGGGCTAACGTTCAGTACTTC.

In nucleotides, the CDR3 is TGCGCCAGCAGCTTCCTTGCGGGAGGTCCGGGGATTTCGTGGGCGTTCTTC. Translating gives CASSFLAGGPGISWAFF. J is TRBJ2-1 and V is TRBV5-1; 8 nucleotides match TRBD2. Trimming at V came to 2 bases and at J to 15 bases, leaving 22 bases not matched to a gene. The CDR3 runs to 17 residues. The germline CDR1 and CDR2 sequences are SGHRS and YFSETQ. The full variable domain, in which reference TRBV5-1 and TRBJ2-1 provide the parts outside the CDR3, is KAGVTQTPRYLIKTRGQQVTLSCSPISGHRSVSWYQQTPGQGLQFLFEYFSETQRNKGNFPGRFSGRQFSNSRSEMNVSTLELGDSALYLCASSFLAGGPGISWAFFGPGTRLTVL.

This clonotype was detected ten times or more. V and J are TRBV11-2 and TRBJ2-1; D is ambiguous. Trimming removed 2 bases from V and 0 bases from J, with 14 bases in between. There are 17 residues in the CDR3. Germline V gene lookup returns CDR1 SGHAT and CDR2 FQNNGV. The CDR3 protein is CASSLKNSASSYNEQFF. DNA for the CDR3: TGTGCCAGCAGCTTAAAAAACAGCGCGAGCTCCTACAATGAGCAGTTCTTC.

This clonotype has more than one count but fewer than ten. A much larger clone is a single base away; this may be a read error. The chain uses TRBV4-1 and TRBJ2-7, with 7 bases aligning to TRBD1. The CDR3 runs to 15 residues. The V and J ends lost 3 bases and 2 bases, in that order; junction bases with no gene match: 7. The germline V gene has CDR1 MGHRA and CDR2 YSYEKL. The CDR3 DNA reads as TGCGCCAGCAGCCAGGAAGACAGGGAGCCCTACGAGCAGTACTTC. Its protein is CASSQEDREPYEQYF.

Comments on this clonotype: The germline gene is not matched at one end of the junction; a read error may be the cause. The V and J genes are TRBV11-2 and TRBJ2-5; a weak D match, TRBD2 (5 bases). The CDR3 has 14 amino acids. Germline CDR1 reads SGHAT; CDR2 reads FQNNGV. The CDR3 spells CASSLDGMGETQHF. The CDR3 coding sequence is TGTGCCAGCAGCTTAGACGGGATGGGAGAGACCCAGCACTTC.

A word on this clonotype: At one end, the junction sequence differs from germline, possibly due to a read error. The J gene is TRBJ2-6, the V gene TRBV4-2; perhaps D is TRBD1 or TRBD2 (5 bases each). Looked up from germline, CDR1 is LGHNA and CDR2 is YNFKEQ. The CDR3 contains 16 residues. The CDR3 loop reads CASSQLGSSGANVLIF. The CDR3 DNA follows: TGTGCCAGCAGCCAATTGGGGAGCTCTGGGGCCAACGTCCTGATTTTC.

Worth noting for this clonotype: Given a much more abundant clone one base away, this may be a read error. This rearrangement joins TRBV7-9 to TRBJ2-2; 12 nucleotides agree with TRBD2. V was clipped by 8 bases and J by 5 bases; unmatched bases: 12. CDR3 length equals 17 residues. Germline V lookup: CDR1 SEHNR, CDR2 FQNEAQ (reference sequence). For the CDR3, the DNA is TGTGCCAGCCAGGGACTAGCGGGCCTCCTGAAGACCGGGGAGCTGTTTTTT. Its translation is CASQGLAGLLKTGELFF.

This clonotype was observed a few times. The chain joins TRBV2 to TRBJ2-5; D may be TRBD1 (5 bases). Trimming stripped 4 bases from V and 5 bases from J, with 11 bases between. This CDR3 spans 13 amino acids. The germline V gene encodes CDR1 SNHLY and CDR2 FYNNEI. CDR3 bases: TGTGCCAGCAGTGGGGCAGGGTGGGAGACCCAGTACTTC. It yields the protein CASSGAGWETQYF.